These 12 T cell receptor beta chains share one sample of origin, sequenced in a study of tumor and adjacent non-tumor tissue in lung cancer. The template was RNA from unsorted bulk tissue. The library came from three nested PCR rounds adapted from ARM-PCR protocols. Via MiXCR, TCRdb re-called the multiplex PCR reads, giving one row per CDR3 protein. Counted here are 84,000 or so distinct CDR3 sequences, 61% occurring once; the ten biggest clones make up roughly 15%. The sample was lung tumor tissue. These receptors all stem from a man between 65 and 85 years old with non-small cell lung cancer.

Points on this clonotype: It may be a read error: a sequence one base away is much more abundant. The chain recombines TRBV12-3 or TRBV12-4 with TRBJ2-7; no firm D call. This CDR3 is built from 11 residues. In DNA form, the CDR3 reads TGTACCAGCAGCTGGGGATCCGAGCAGTACTTC. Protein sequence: CTSSWGSEQYF.

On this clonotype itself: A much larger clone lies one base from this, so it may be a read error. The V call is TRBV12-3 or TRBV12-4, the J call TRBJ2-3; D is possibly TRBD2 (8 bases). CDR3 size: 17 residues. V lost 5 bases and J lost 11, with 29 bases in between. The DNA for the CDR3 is TGTGCCAGCAGTGGGCCAAGGGGGCGGGGGGATGGGGGTATGCAGTATTTT. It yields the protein CASSGPRGRGDGGMQYF.

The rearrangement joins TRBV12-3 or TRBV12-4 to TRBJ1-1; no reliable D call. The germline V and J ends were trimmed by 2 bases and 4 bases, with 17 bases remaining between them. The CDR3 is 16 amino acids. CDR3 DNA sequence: TGTGCCAGCAGTTTAAACGAGGCATGGTCGGTCACTGAAGCTTTCTTT. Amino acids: CASSLNEAWSVTEAFF.

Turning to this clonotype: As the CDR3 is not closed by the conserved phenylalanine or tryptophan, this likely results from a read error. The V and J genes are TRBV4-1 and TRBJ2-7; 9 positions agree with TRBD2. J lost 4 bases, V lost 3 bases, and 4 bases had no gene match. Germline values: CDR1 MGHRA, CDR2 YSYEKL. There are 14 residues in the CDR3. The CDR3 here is CASSHVAGVYEQYL. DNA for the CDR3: TGCGCCAGCAGCCATGTAGCGGGAGTGTACGAGCAGTACCTA.

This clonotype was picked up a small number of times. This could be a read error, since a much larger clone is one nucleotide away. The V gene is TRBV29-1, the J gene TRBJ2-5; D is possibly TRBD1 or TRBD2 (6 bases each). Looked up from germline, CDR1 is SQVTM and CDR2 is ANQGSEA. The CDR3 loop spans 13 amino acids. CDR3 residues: CSVRGQRQETHYF. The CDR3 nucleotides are TGCAGCGTCCGGGGGCAGAGACAAGAGACCCACTACTTC.

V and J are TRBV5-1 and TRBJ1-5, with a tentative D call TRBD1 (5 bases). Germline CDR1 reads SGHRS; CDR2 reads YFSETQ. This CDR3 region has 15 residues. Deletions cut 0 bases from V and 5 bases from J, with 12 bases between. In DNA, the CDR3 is TGCGCCAGCAGCTTGGCCTCGGGGGTAGATCAGCCCCAGCATTTT. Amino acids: CASSLASGVDQPQHF.

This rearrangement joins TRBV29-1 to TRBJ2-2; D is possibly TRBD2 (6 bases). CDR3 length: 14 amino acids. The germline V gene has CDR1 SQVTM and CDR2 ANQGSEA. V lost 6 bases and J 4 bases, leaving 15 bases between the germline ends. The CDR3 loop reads CSVCRGRSTGELFF. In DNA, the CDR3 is TGCAGCGTGTGTCGGGGGAGGAGCACCGGGGAGCTGTTTTTT.

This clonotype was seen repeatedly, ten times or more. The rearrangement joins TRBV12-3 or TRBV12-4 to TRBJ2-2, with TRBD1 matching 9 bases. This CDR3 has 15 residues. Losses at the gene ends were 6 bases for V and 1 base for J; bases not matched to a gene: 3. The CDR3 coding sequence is TGTGCCAGCAGCCTGACAGGGGGGAACACCGGGGAGCTGTTTTTT. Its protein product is CASSLTGGNTGELFF.

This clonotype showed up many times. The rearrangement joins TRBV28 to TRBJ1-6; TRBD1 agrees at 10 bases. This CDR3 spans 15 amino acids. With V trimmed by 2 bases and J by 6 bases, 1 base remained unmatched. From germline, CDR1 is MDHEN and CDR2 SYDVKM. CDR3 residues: CASSLRTGGNSPLHF. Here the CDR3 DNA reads TGTGCCAGCAGTTTAAGGACAGGGGGTAATTCACCCCTCCACTTT.

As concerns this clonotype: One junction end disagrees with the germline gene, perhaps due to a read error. This CDR3 is CTSSLGGAGELFF. Written as DNA, the CDR3 is TGTACCAGCAGCCTGGGTGGAGCCGGGGAGCTTTTTTTT. The V call is TRBV28, the J call TRBJ2-2; possible D gene TRBD2, 5 bases. Looked up from germline, CDR1 is MDHEN and CDR2 is SYDVKM. The CDR3 has 13 residues.

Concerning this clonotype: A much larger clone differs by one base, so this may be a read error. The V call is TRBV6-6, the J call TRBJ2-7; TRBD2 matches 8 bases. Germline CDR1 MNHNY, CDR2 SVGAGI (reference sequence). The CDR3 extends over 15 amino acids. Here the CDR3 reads CASRATSGRSYKQYF. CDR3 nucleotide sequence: TGTGCCAGCAGGGCCACTAGCGGCCGCTCCTACAAGCAGTACTTC.

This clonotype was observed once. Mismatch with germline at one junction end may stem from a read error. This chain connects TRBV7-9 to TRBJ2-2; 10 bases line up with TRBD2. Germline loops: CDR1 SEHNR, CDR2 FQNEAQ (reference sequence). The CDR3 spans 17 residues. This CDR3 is CVSSLGLAGVGTWELFF. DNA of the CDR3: TGTGTCAGCAGCCTTGGGCTAGCGGGAGTCGGAACCTGGGAGCTGTTTTTT.